This T cell receptor beta chain was recorded in a study of blood T cell repertoires in COVID-19. V was pared by 3 bases and J by 0 bases, with 2 bases of the junction left unmatched. The germline V gene encodes CDR1 SGHRS and CDR2 YFSETQ. The CDR3 runs to 15 residues. Measured with immunoSEQ multiplex PCR; TCRdb has only the in-frame clones, and not every one. The sample records 370,000 or so clones, roughly 86% being singletons. This chain joins TRBV5-1 and TRBJ2-2; 7 bases fit TRBD1. Material: PBMCs or T cells enriched from blood (not recorded which). The source is a young man who had recovered from COVID-19. The CDR3 reads CASSSDRANTGELFF. The CDR3 DNA reads as TGCGCCAGCAGCTCAGACAGGGCGAACACCGGGGAGCTGTTTTTT. Drawing the rest from reference TRBV5-1 and TRBJ2-2, the complete variable domain is KAGVTQTPRYLIKTRGQQVTLSCSPISGHRSVSWYQQTPGQGLQFLFEYFSETQRNKGNFPGRFSGRQFSNSRSEMNVSTLELGDSALYLCASSSDRANTGELFFGEGSRLTVL.